This T cell receptor beta chain came from a study of prognosis after radiotherapy for stage I lung cancer. Turning to the study itself: The study enrolled more than ten men and over five women as patients, aged roughly 53 to 84 with a median of around 70 years. The patient group included nobody who received concurrent therapy with stereotactic body radiotherapy.

It was by two-round multiplex PCR that TCR beta CDR3 was amplified from genomic DNA. Gene-specific TRBV and TRBJ primers were used in PCR round one. TCRdb passed the multiplex PCR reads through MiXCR, listing each CDR3 protein once. The table has some 34,000 distinct CDR3 sequences, around a third seen once; the top ten hold 25% to 30%. The patient cohort was node-negative on CT and PET/CT, with no prior chemotherapy, radiotherapy or other malignancies. The sample consisted of PBMCs, taken before or after stereotactic body radiation therapy (not recorded which). The origin of this receptor is a donor of 50 years or more with non-small cell lung cancer.

The chain's CDR3 is CASRLSQGAGYTF. CDR3 sequence (DNA): TGTGCCAGCAGGCTATCACAGGGGGCTGGCTACACCTTC. The gene calls are TRBV6-1 and TRBJ1-2; TRBD1 matches at 9 bases. J gave up 7 bases and V 6 bases, and 6 bases lay outside the gene matches. Per the germline V gene, CDR1 is MNHNS and CDR2 is SASEGT. The CDR3 runs to 13 residues.